These 17 T cell receptor beta chains were all obtained from the same sample, sequenced in a study of regulatory T cells in long-lasting Graves disease. Researchers made TCR beta libraries by using iRepertoire HTBI primers and running Arm-PCR on CDR3 regions. One entry per CDR3 protein, called by TCRdb with MiXCR from the multiplex PCR reads. The sample contains roughly 500,000 distinct CDR3 sequences, about a fifth of which appear only once. Specified time point: persistent/refractory GD, antithyroid drugs over 5 years with positive TRAb. There was RNA extracted from PBMCs, and the TCR library was made from it. The sample was peripheral blood mononuclear cells (PBMCs), taken when the disease was refractory, from a patient treated with antithyroid drugs. The receptors come from a female donor with Graves disease.

The table lists this clonotype with many counts. This chain links TRBV28 with TRBJ1-2, with TRBD1 matching over 7 bases. This CDR3 has 15 amino acids. V dropped 4 bases and J dropped 1; count of bases not matched to a gene: 6. Germline V gene lookup returns CDR1 MDHEN and CDR2 SYDVKM. The CDR3 DNA is TGTGCCAGCAGTTCTGGGACAGTGATTAACTATGGCTACACCTTC. It is translated as CASSSGTVINYGYTF.

In this sample, this clonotype turned up many times. The chain combines TRBV27 with TRBJ1-6; no firm D call. V lost 9 bases, J lost 9 bases, and 15 bases lay in between. Germline V gives CDR1 MNHEY, CDR2 SMNVEV (reference sequence). The CDR3 runs 13 residues. The CDR3 region is CASGRTRFSPLHF. In DNA form, the CDR3 reads TGTGCCAGTGGACGGACCAGATTTTCACCCCTCCACTTT.

This clonotype has at least ten counts. This chain connects TRBV11-3 to TRBJ2-7; 12 nucleotides agree with TRBD2. The germline CDR1 and CDR2 sequences are SGHNT and YENEEA. This CDR3 spans 14 amino acids. Unmatched junction bases numbered 2, after V lost 6 bases and J lost 2 bases. CDR3 bases: TGTGCCAGCAGTTGGACTAGCGGGGCCTACGAGCAGTACTTC. Encoded protein: CASSWTSGAYEQYF.

This rearrangement joins TRBV7-9 to TRBJ1-2, with 7 bases aligning to TRBD1. J lost 5 bases, V lost 1 base, and 7 bases had no gene match. This CDR3 is built from 15 residues. Germline CDR1 and CDR2: SEHNR and FQNEAQ (reference sequence). Here the CDR3 DNA reads TGTGCCAGCAGCTTAGAGGGGGGGACAGCATATGGCTACACCTTC. Translation: CASSLEGGTAYGYTF.

The J gene is TRBJ1-2, the V gene TRBV7-8; no definite D call. CDR1 is SGHVS, CDR2 FQNEAQ, per germline. The CDR3 loop spans 16 amino acids. Between the trimmed V and J ends, which lost 0 bases and 0 bases, there was a span of 11 bases. CDR3 loop: CASSLALAGANYGYTF. The CDR3 nucleotides read TGTGCCAGCAGCTTAGCGCTGGCAGGAGCTAACTATGGCTACACCTTC. Combining the CDR3 with reference TRBV7-8 and TRBJ1-2 gives the whole variable domain GAGVSQSPRYKVAKRGQDVALRCDPISGHVSLFWYQQALGQGPEFLTYFQNEAQLDKSGLPSDRFFAERPEGSVSTLKIQRTQQEDSAVYLCASSLALAGANYGYTFGSGTRLTVV.

Only a few counts were recorded for this clonotype. The chain recombines TRBV3-1 with TRBJ1-6, with D possibly TRBD1 on 5 matching bases. V gave up 2 bases and J gave up 6 bases, with 8 bases separating them. Germline-derived CDR1 and CDR2 are LGHDT and YNNKEL (reference sequence). The CDR3 length is 14 residues. CDR3 sequence: CASSQRDFNSPLHF. The CDR3 nucleotides read TGTGCCAGCAGCCAACGGGACTTTAATTCACCCCTCCACTTT.

The chain is built from TRBV27 and TRBJ2-5; no clear D. The CDR3 contains 14 residues. V was cut by 6 bases and J by 0 bases, with 11 bases left in between. CDR1 MNHEY and CDR2 SMNVEV come from the germline V gene (reference sequence). CDR3 residues: CASSPDTYQETQYF. The CDR3 DNA reads as TGTGCCAGCAGCCCAGACACGTACCAAGAGACCCAGTACTTC.

Ten or more counts support this clonotype. The chain's CDR3 is CASRPTSGGYEQYF. Here the CDR3 DNA reads TGTGCCAGCAGGCCGACTAGCGGGGGCTACGAGCAGTACTTC. V is TRBV28 and J is TRBJ2-7; the match to TRBD2 covers 12 bases. Germline V CDR1 and CDR2: MDHEN, SYDVKM. The CDR3 has 14 residues. Trimming cost V 6 bases and J 3 bases; bases outside gene matches: 3.

The V and J genes are TRBV10-3 and TRBJ2-7; TRBD2 aligns across 11 bases. The CDR3 sequence is 22 residues long. Germline CDR1 and CDR2: ENHRY and SYGVKD. Unmatched junction bases numbered 23, after V lost 2 bases and J lost 2 bases. CDR3 nucleotides: TGTGCCATCAGTGAGCCGAACGAGGTTATAGCGGGAGGGCGAATTTTAGCCTACGAGCAGTACTTC. Protein sequence: CAISEPNEVIAGGRILAYEQYF.

This clonotype was recorded many times. The chain couples TRBV28 to TRBJ1-2; 11 bases are shared with TRBD1. With V trimmed by 5 bases and J by 4 bases, 6 bases remained unmatched. Germline lookup yields CDR1 MDHEN and CDR2 SYDVKM. CDR3 length: 15 residues. CDR3 amino acids: CASSTGTGGGYGYTF. The CDR3 DNA sequence: TGTGCCAGCAGTACTGGGACAGGGGGTGGCTATGGCTACACCTTC.

This clonotype showed up many times. The rearrangement joins TRBV11-1 to TRBJ1-1; D is unresolved. The CDR3 consists of 13 residues. Trimming took 10 bases from V and 4 from J, leaving 16 bases between them. The germline V gene has CDR1 SGHAT and CDR2 FQDESV (reference sequence). The CDR3, as DNA: TGTGCCACTGTAGGGTCTGGTGGCACTGAAGCTTTCTTT. Its protein is CATVGSGGTEAFF.

This clonotype occurred many times. The rearrangement uses TRBV11-1 and TRBJ2-7, with D uncertain. V lost 5 bases to trimming and J lost 3 bases, with 17 bases between them. The germline V gene encodes CDR1 SGHAT and CDR2 FQDESV (reference sequence). The CDR3 consists of 15 residues. CDR3 nucleotide sequence: TGTGCCAGCAGCCCTAGAGCGAGAGATTACTACGAGCAGTACTTC. Translating gives CASSPRARDYYEQYF.

This clonotype was observed a few times. This rearrangement joins TRBV28 to TRBJ1-2, with TRBD1 matching over 11 bases. Germline V gene lookup returns CDR1 MDHEN and CDR2 SYDVKM. The ends lost 6 bases at V and 7 bases at J; junction bases unmatched: 7. The length of the CDR3 is 14 residues. CDR3 protein: CASSLPDRGPGYTF. DNA for the CDR3: TGTGCCAGCAGCCTCCCGGACAGGGGGCCTGGCTACACCTTC.

This clonotype was detected ten times or more. The chain recombines TRBV20-1 with TRBJ1-1; D uncertain. CDR3 length: 15 amino acids. Germline V gives CDR1 DFQATT, CDR2 SNEGSKA (reference sequence). V lost 1 base, J lost 0 bases, and 12 bases lay in between. The CDR3 here is CSARGSKVMNTEAFF. For the CDR3, the DNA is TGCAGTGCTAGAGGAAGTAAGGTTATGAACACTGAAGCTTTCTTT.

There are many counts of this clonotype. This chain joins TRBV6-1 and TRBJ1-6; D is perhaps TRBD1 (5 bases). The germline gives CDR1 MNHNS, CDR2 SASEGT. The V end lost 6 bases, the J end lost 9 bases, and 21 bases lay between the germline ends. The CDR3 length is 16 residues. Written as DNA, the CDR3 is TGTGCCAGCAGAGACTTGGGCCGGGACCTCATTTCACCCCTCCACTTT. This codes for CASRDLGRDLISPLHF.

In this sample, this clonotype turned up many times. The CDR3 DNA sequence: TGCAGTGCTACTCCCGGGGGGCATGGGGAAAAACTGTTTTTT. This translates into CSATPGGHGEKLFF. The chain joins TRBV20-1 to TRBJ1-4; TRBD1 is a possible D gene (6 bases). Per the germline V gene, CDR1 is DFQATT and CDR2 is SNEGSKA (reference sequence). The length of the CDR3 is 14 residues. V was pared by 4 bases and J by 8 bases, with 17 bases between.

The chain has TRBV6-1 and TRBJ2-5; 10 bases fit TRBD1. The CDR3 has 15 amino acids. In germline, CDR1 is MNHNS, CDR2 SASEGT. V lost 6 bases and J lost 0; bases outside the gene matches: 4. CDR3 sequence: CASRGDRGYQETQYF. The CDR3 region has the DNA TGTGCCAGCAGGGGGGACAGGGGATACCAAGAGACCCAGTACTTC.